Below are 16 T cell receptor beta chains sequenced from a single sample in a study of identical twins. Each CDR3 protein is one row after TCRdb ran MiXCR on the 5' RACE reads. The repertoire holds more than 1.5 million distinct CDR3 sequences, with about 32% as singletons. The specimen was cord blood. These receptors all stem from a newborn girl in good health.

The chain couples TRBV7-2 to TRBJ2-7; 7 positions match TRBD2. Germline V gene data show CDR1 as SGHTA and CDR2 as FQGNSA. The CDR3 runs 15 residues. With V trimmed by 4 bases and J by 2 bases, 8 bases remained unmatched. CDR3 nucleotides: TGTGCCAGCAGCTCAAGCCGGCTAGCGGCCTACGAGCAGTACTTC. It specifies CASSSSRLAAYEQYF. The entire variable domain, with the rest obtained from reference TRBV7-2 and TRBJ2-7, is as follows: GAGVSQSPSNKVTEKGKDVELRCDPISGHTALYWYRQSLGQGLEFLIYFQGNSAPDKSGLPSDRFSAERTGGSVSTLTIQRTQQEDSAVYLCASSSSRLAAYEQYFGPGTRLTVT.

The table lists this clonotype with a few counts. V is TRBV2 and J is TRBJ2-7; possible D gene TRBD1, 6 bases. The germline V gene encodes CDR1 SNHLY and CDR2 FYNNEI. This CDR3 spans 13 amino acids. Trimming pared 6 bases from V and 3 bases from J, leaving 12 bases between. The CDR3 bases are TGTGCCAGCAGGCAGGGGTCTATCTACGAGCAGTACTTC. Amino acid sequence: CASRQGSIYEQYF.

V is TRBV12-3 or TRBV12-4 and J is TRBJ1-5, with 10 nucleotides matching TRBD1. Trimming at V came to 1 base and at J to 6 bases, leaving 9 bases not matched to a gene. The CDR3 has 17 residues. The CDR3: CASSLGWTGGMGQPQHF. DNA for the CDR3: TGTGCCAGCAGTTTAGGATGGACAGGGGGTATGGGTCAGCCCCAGCATTTT.

The DNA of the CDR3 is TGTGCCAGCAGCTCGAAGGGCCGCCCAGATACGCAGTATTTT. Translation gives CASSSKGRPDTQYF. The chain couples TRBV7-9 to TRBJ2-3; D call uncertain. The V gene lost 4 bases and the J gene lost 4 bases, with 12 bases spanning the gap. This CDR3 is 14 amino acids long. Germline assignment: CDR1 SEHNR and CDR2 FQNEAQ (reference sequence).

This clonotype was detected a few times. The gene calls are TRBV6-6 and TRBJ1-2, with TRBD1 matching 12 bases. V shed 0 bases, J shed 3 bases, and the junction held 2 bases outside the gene matches. Germline CDR1 is MNHNY and CDR2 is SVGAGI (reference sequence). This CDR3 is built from 16 residues. For the CDR3, the DNA is TGTGCCAGCAGTTACTCGGGGACAGGGGGCTACTATGGCTACACCTTC. Its protein is CASSYSGTGGYYGYTF.

This clonotype was counted a single time. Being one base from a much bigger clone, this may be a read error. The chain couples TRBV12-3 or TRBV12-4 to TRBJ1-2; a possible D gene is TRBD1 (6 bases). CDR3 length: 12 residues. CDR3 coding DNA: TGTGCCAGCAGTTTAATCCTTGGGGGCTACAACTTC. Its translation is CASSLILGGYNF.

This clonotype was counted a few times. The chain couples TRBV20-1 to TRBJ1-1, with D possibly being TRBD1 (5 bases). Germline V CDR1 and CDR2: DFQATT, SNEGSKA (reference sequence). Trimming pared 3 bases from V and 0 bases from J, leaving 14 bases between. The CDR3 loop spans 15 amino acids. The CDR3 DNA reads as TGCAGTGCTAGGAGACAGTTTCTAATGAACACTGAAGCTTTCTTT. It specifies CSARRQFLMNTEAFF.

Worth noting for this clonotype: The junction does not match germline at one end; this may be a read error. The chain recombines TRBV5-1 with TRBJ2-7; the D gene is possibly TRBD2 (6 bases). The end of the DNA aligns better with TRBJ2-5, so the J call may be wrong. The V gene's germline CDR1 is SGHRS and CDR2 YFSETQ. There are 11 residues in the CDR3. The DNA of the CDR3 is TGCGCCGGCAGCCGGGAGGAGACCCAGTACTTC. Its protein product is CAGSREETQYF.

This clonotype was seen more than once but under ten times. The gene calls are TRBV7-9 and TRBJ2-7; D call uncertain. CDR3 length: 11 residues. V was pared by 10 bases and J by 5 bases, with 12 bases between. CDR1 is SEHNR and CDR2 is FQNEAQ in the germline V gene (reference sequence). CDR3 sequence reads: CATDGANEQYF. The CDR3 DNA reads as TGTGCCACCGATGGAGCGAACGAGCAGTACTTC.

This clonotype was seen a few times. J is TRBJ2-7 and V is TRBV20-1; D might be TRBD1 or TRBD2, each matching 6 bases. The germline V gene has CDR1 DFQATT and CDR2 SNEGSKA (reference sequence). V was pared by 6 bases and J by 2 bases, with 20 bases between. The CDR3 covers 15 residues. DNA for the CDR3: TGCAGTGCCCTAGGGGCGGGGACAAACACCTACGAGCAGTACTTC. Translated: CSALGAGTNTYEQYF.

This clonotype has more than one count but fewer than ten. V gene TRBV20-1 combines with J gene TRBJ2-7, with 11 bases fitting TRBD2. The CDR3 spans 14 residues. V gave up 6 bases and J gave up 1 base; unmatched junction bases: 5. The V gene's germline CDR1 is DFQATT and CDR2 SNEGSKA (reference sequence). CDR3 amino acids: CSAPGTSGSYEQYF. The CDR3 DNA reads TGCAGTGCCCCCGGGACTAGCGGATCCTACGAGCAGTACTTC.

The chain recombines TRBV25-1 with TRBJ2-7; no definite D call. The CDR3 extends over 14 amino acids. Looked up from germline, CDR1 is MGHDK and CDR2 is SYGVNS. V lost 4 bases, J lost 2 bases, and 12 bases lay in between. CDR3 loop: CASSGGSPTYEQYF. The CDR3 coding sequence is TGTGCCAGCAGTGGAGGCAGTCCCACCTACGAGCAGTACTTC.

This clonotype appeared a few times. CDR3 nucleotides: TGTGCCAGCAGCTTTGTTCGGCAAGAGACCCAGTACTTC. The encoded protein is CASSFVRQETQYF. J is TRBJ2-5 and V is TRBV7-2; D uncertain. The V gene lost 3 bases and the J gene lost 2 bases, with 7 bases spanning the gap. This CDR3 is 13 amino acids long. Germline V gives CDR1 SGHTA, CDR2 FQGNSA.

The rearrangement uses TRBV24-1 and TRBJ2-4; the match to TRBD1 covers 7 bases. This CDR3 has 14 residues. The germline V gene encodes CDR1 KGHDR and CDR2 SFDVKD. Trimming cost V 6 bases and J 4 bases; bases outside gene matches: 5. The chain's CDR3 is CATSPRDSKNIQYF. CDR3 DNA: TGTGCCACCAGTCCCCGGGACAGTAAAAACATTCAGTACTTC.

The V and J genes are TRBV19 and TRBJ1-4, with D uncertain. The V gene's germline CDR1 is LNHDA and CDR2 SQIVND (reference sequence). This CDR3 is 16 amino acids long. Trimming shortened V by 5 bases and J by 0 bases, and 13 bases separated the two germline ends. The CDR3 loop is CASSLKVVATNEKLFF. CDR3 nucleotides: TGTGCCAGTAGTTTAAAGGTTGTTGCAACTAATGAAAAACTGTTTTTT.

The CDR3 spells CASSAGTSGIRSSYNEQFF. In nucleotides, the CDR3 is TGTGCCAGCAGTGCCGGGACTAGCGGGATCCGAAGCTCCTACAATGAGCAGTTCTTC. The gene calls are TRBV12-3 or TRBV12-4 and TRBJ2-1; 13 bases are a match to TRBD2. There are 19 residues in the CDR3. The ends lost 5 bases at V and 0 bases at J; junction bases unmatched: 10.